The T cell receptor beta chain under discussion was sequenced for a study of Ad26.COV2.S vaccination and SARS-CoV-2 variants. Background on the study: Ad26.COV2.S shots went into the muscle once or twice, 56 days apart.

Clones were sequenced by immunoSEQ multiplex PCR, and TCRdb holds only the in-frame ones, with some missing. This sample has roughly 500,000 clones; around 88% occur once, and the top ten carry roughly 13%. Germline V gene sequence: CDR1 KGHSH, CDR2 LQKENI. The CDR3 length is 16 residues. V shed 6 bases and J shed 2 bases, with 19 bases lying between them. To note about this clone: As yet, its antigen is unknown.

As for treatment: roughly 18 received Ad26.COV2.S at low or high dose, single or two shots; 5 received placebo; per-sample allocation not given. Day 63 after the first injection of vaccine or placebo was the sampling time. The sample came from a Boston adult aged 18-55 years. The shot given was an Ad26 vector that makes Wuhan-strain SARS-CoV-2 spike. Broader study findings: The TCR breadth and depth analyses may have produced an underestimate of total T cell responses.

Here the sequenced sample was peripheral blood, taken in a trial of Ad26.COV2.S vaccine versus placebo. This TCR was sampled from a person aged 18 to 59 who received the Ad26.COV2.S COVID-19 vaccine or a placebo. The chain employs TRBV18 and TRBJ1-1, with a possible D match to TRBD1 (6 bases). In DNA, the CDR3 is TGTGCCAGCTCCCCCCACAGGGAGGGGCTTAACACTGAAGCTTTCTTT. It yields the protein CASSPHREGLNTEAFF. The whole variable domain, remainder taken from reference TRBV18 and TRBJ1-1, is NAGVMQNPRHLVRRRGQEARLRCSPMKGHSHVYWYRQLPEEGLKFMVYLQKENIIDESGMPKERFSAEFPKEGPSILRIQQVVRGDSAAYFCASSPHREGLNTEAFFGQGTRLTVV.